These 13 T cell receptor beta chains originate from one sample sequenced in a study of naive and memory T cell subsets. Two oligonucleotides, mixed equimolar, formed the beta constant-region primer covering TRBC1 and TRBC2. TCRdb re-derived calls from the UMI-ligation and nested PCR reads in MiXCR, one entry per CDR3 protein. The data show 140,000 to 150,000 distinct CDR3 sequences, approximately 15% seen once. Sequenced material: naive CD4+ T cells from blood. The receptor source for this set is a human donor in good health.

This clonotype was detected a few times. The CDR3 is CASSPRTAPLDNEQFF. For the CDR3, the DNA is TGTGCCAGCAGCCCAAGGACTGCCCCCTTGGACAATGAGCAGTTCTTC. The rearrangement links TRBV12-3 or TRBV12-4 to TRBJ2-1; D is possibly TRBD2 (5 bases). The CDR3 is 16 residues long. V dropped 6 bases and J dropped 5 bases, with 20 bases sitting between them.

This clonotype was seen a few times. The chain uses TRBV5-1 and TRBJ2-5; 7 nucleotides align to TRBD2. CDR1 and CDR2 from the germline V gene are SGHRS and YFSETQ. The V gene end was trimmed by 6 bases and the J gene end by 5 bases; junction bases not matched to a gene: 13. The CDR3 sequence is 15 residues long. CDR3 DNA: TGCGCCAGCAAAAAAGGAGCGGGATGGGTGGAGACCCAGTACTTC. It is translated as CASKKGAGWVETQYF.

This clonotype was seen only a few times. The CDR3 spells CASTTGPVYEQYF. In DNA, the CDR3 is TGTGCCAGCACCACGGGGCCTGTCTACGAGCAGTACTTC. This sequence joins TRBV2 and TRBJ2-7; perhaps D is TRBD1 or TRBD2 (5 bases each). V was clipped by 7 bases and J by 3 bases, with 13 bases between them. Germline V gene data show CDR1 as SNHLY and CDR2 as FYNNEI. The CDR3 spans 13 residues.

Only a few counts were recorded for this clonotype. The chain carries TRBV5-1 and TRBJ1-3; the D gene is possibly TRBD1 (5 bases). V lost 1 base to trimming and J lost 4 bases, with 12 bases between them. Germline V lookup: CDR1 SGHRS, CDR2 YFSETQ. The CDR3 sequence is 15 residues long. CDR3 amino acids: CASSLRLGDGNTIYF. CDR3 bases: TGCGCCAGCAGCTTGCGGTTGGGGGACGGAAACACCATATATTTT.

In this sample, this clonotype turned up a few times. The V call is TRBV6-1, the J call TRBJ2-7; weak D call: TRBD1 (6 bases). CDR3 length: 13 residues. Trimming shortened V by 2 bases and J by 3 bases, and 8 bases separated the two germline ends. Germline-derived CDR1 and CDR2 are MNHNS and SASEGT. In DNA form, the CDR3 reads TGTGCCAGCAGTGAACAACAGGGCTACGAGCAGTACTTC. Translating gives CASSEQQGYEQYF.

Many counts were recorded for this clonotype. The J gene is TRBJ1-2, the V gene TRBV20-1; 9 bases line up with TRBD1. Germline assignment: CDR1 DFQATT and CDR2 SNEGSKA (reference sequence). The trim removed 6 bases at V and 6 bases at J, leaving 5 bases unmatched. The CDR3 has 12 residues. The CDR3 loop is CSATGTGNGYTF. The CDR3 bases are TGCAGTGCAACCGGGACAGGGAATGGCTACACCTTC.

The V call is TRBV7-2, the J call TRBJ2-7; 9 bases align to TRBD1. Germline V gives CDR1 SGHTA, CDR2 FQGNSA. This CDR3 region has 18 residues. The V gene end was trimmed by 1 base and the J gene end by 5 bases; junction bases not matched to a gene: 15. The CDR3 bases are TGTGCCAGCAGCTTAGGTAGTCGACTCCGGGACAGGGCCCACGAGCAGTACTTC. This encodes CASSLGSRLRDRAHEQYF.

The chain uses TRBV28 and TRBJ1-5; a weak D match, TRBD1 (6 bases). The length of the CDR3 is 16 residues. Looked up from germline, CDR1 is MDHEN and CDR2 is SYDVKM. The germline V and J ends were trimmed by 3 bases and 6 bases, with 18 bases remaining between them. The CDR3 DNA follows: TGTGCCAGCAGTTTCCAGCGGGGGCCAGGTCGTCAGCCCCAGCATTTT. Translation: CASSFQRGPGRQPQHF.

V and J are TRBV10-3 and TRBJ1-1; unclear D gene. The CDR3 runs to 15 residues. CDR1 ENHRY and CDR2 SYGVKD come from the germline V gene. Trimming left V 2 bases short and J 0 bases short, with 10 bases between. As DNA, the CDR3 is TGTGCCATCAGTGAGACAGACTCGCTGAACACTGAAGCTTTCTTT. It encodes CAISETDSLNTEAFF.

The chain has TRBV20-1 and TRBJ1-5; D is ambiguous. The V end was cut by 3 bases, the J end by 7 bases, with 13 bases between. CDR3 length: 13 residues. CDR1 is DFQATT, CDR2 SNEGSKA, per germline (reference sequence). The DNA of the CDR3 is TGCAGTGCTAGCCCGGGTCCGAACCAGCCCCAGCATTTT. This sequence encodes CSASPGPNQPQHF.

The genes are TRBV7-2 and TRBJ1-2; the D gene is possibly TRBD1 (6 bases). Trimming stripped 5 bases from V and 8 bases from J, with 18 bases between. Germline V CDR1 and CDR2: SGHTA, FQGNSA. The CDR3 runs to 14 residues. CDR3 protein: CASSPPGGLWGYTF. The CDR3 nucleotides are TGTGCCAGCAGCCCCCCGGGGGGGCTCTGGGGCTACACCTTC. Full variable domain (missing parts from reference TRBV7-2 and TRBJ1-2): GAGVSQSPSNKVTEKGKDVELRCDPISGHTALYWYRQSLGQGLEFLIYFQGNSAPDKSGLPSDRFSAERTGGSVSTLTIQRTQQEDSAVYLCASSPPGGLWGYTFGSGTRLTVV.

The genes are TRBV5-6 and TRBJ2-5; 8 nucleotides match TRBD1. Germline lookup yields CDR1 SGHDT and CDR2 YYEEEE. CDR3 length: 13 amino acids. V dropped 5 bases and J dropped 5; count of bases not matched to a gene: 5. CDR3: CASRSDRAETQYF. The DNA of the CDR3 is TGTGCCAGCAGATCGGACAGGGCGGAGACCCAGTACTTC.

This clonotype was counted a few times. The gene calls are TRBV15 and TRBJ2-1; 9 bases agree with TRBD2. The CDR3 sequence is 16 residues long. Germline CDR1 is LNHNV and CDR2 is YYDKDF (reference sequence). J lost 7 bases, V lost 0 bases, and 7 bases had no gene match. The CDR3 DNA reads TGTGCCACCAGCAGAGATTATAGCGGGAGCTGGAATGAGCAGTTCTTC. Amino acids: CATSRDYSGSWNEQFF. Using reference TRBV15 and TRBJ2-1 for the parts outside the CDR3, the full variable domain is DAMVIQNPRYQVTQFGKPVTLSCSQTLNHNVMYWYQQKSSQAPKLLFHYYDKDFNNEADTPDNFQSRRPNTSFCFLDIRSPGLGDTAMYLCATSRDYSGSWNEQFFGPGTRLTVL.